Sequencing of this T cell receptor beta chain was carried out in a study of shared clonotypes between healthy human individuals. J was trimmed by 6 bases and V by 4 bases; bases with no gene match: 14. The CDR3 consists of 16 residues. Germline CDR1 is SGHNT and CDR2 is YYREEE (reference sequence). Assay used: immunoSEQ multiplex PCR; TCRdb lists only in-frame clones, some missing. This sample has millions of clones; about 95% occur once, and the top ten carry more than 0.1%. This TCR derives from a man younger than 35 in good health. The specimen was naive CD4+ T cells sorted from blood. The subset here: CD45RA+ positively selected. This rearrangement joins TRBV5-4 to TRBJ2-7; 9 nucleotides agree with TRBD1. This CDR3 reads CASSPAGQGLLFEQYF. The DNA for the CDR3 is TGTGCCAGCAGCCCCGCGGGACAGGGTTTATTATTCGAGCAGTACTTC.